Listed below are T cell receptor beta chains from one sample, sequenced in a study of shared clonotypes between healthy human individuals. Here immunoSEQ multiplex PCR was the method, and the copy in TCRdb shows in-frame clones only, minus some. Of under 1,100,000 clones detected, approximately 70% appear once; the ten largest clones hold around 1.4%. The sequenced sample consisted of memory CD4+ T cells sorted from blood. The receptor source for this set is a man younger than 30 in good health. Both conserved end residues are trimmed from each CDR3. Fields, in order: V gene, CDR3 protein.

V gene: TRBV25-1; CDR3 protein: ASTGGGSPLH
V gene: TRBV5-1; CDR3 protein: ASSWDRINNGYT
V gene: TRBV5-1; CDR3 protein: ASSFGDRDNQPQH
V gene: TRBV5-5; CDR3 protein: ASSSSGGVETQY
V gene: TRBV4-1; CDR3 protein: ASSQAGFSSTDTQY
V gene: TRBV10-3; CDR3 protein: AISEGPPRETQY
V gene: TRBV18; CDR3 protein: ASSPTALEKLF
V gene: TRBV30; CDR3 protein: AWIRDTLNTEAF
V gene: TRBV23-1; CDR3 protein: ASSHTLPGSYGYT
V gene: TRBV7-9; CDR3 protein: ASSLEQGGFGYT
V gene: TRBV30; CDR3 protein: AWSVFGELF
V gene: TRBV5-6; CDR3 protein: ASSLPFNTYEQY
V gene: TRBV27; CDR3 protein: ASSRAGLYEQY
V gene: TRBV6-1; CDR3 protein: ASSEGNQPQH
V gene: TRBV28; CDR3 protein: ASSLPGTGGPSDYT
V gene: TRBV5-6; CDR3 protein: ASSLSGIRYGYT
V gene: TRBV6-6; CDR3 protein: ASSLGGGGGVEAF
V gene: TRBV6-4; CDR3 protein: ASSDSTARLSSPLH
V gene: TRBV2; CDR3 protein: ASSGEMGETQY
V gene: TRBV19; CDR3 protein: ASSTNKGEY
V gene: TRBV9; CDR3 protein: ASSRGQGPNEQY
V gene: TRBV5-1; CDR3 protein: ASRRDGTGGTEAF
V gene: TRBV6-1; CDR3 protein: ASSGPSTATNEKLF
V gene: TRBV6-6; CDR3 protein: ASTQGDYGYT
V gene: TRBV30; CDR3 protein: AWIASYEQY
V gene: TRBV6-5; CDR3 protein: ASSFTGGSNNSPLH
V gene: TRBV30; CDR3 protein: AWGDLTNEQF
V gene: TRBV18; CDR3 protein: ASSPDGRPEAF
V gene: TRBV18; CDR3 protein: ASSPYGSTDTQY
V gene: TRBV9; CDR3 protein: ASSVRGTGLDEQF
V gene: TRBV6-6; CDR3 protein: ASRTEQGTNQPQH